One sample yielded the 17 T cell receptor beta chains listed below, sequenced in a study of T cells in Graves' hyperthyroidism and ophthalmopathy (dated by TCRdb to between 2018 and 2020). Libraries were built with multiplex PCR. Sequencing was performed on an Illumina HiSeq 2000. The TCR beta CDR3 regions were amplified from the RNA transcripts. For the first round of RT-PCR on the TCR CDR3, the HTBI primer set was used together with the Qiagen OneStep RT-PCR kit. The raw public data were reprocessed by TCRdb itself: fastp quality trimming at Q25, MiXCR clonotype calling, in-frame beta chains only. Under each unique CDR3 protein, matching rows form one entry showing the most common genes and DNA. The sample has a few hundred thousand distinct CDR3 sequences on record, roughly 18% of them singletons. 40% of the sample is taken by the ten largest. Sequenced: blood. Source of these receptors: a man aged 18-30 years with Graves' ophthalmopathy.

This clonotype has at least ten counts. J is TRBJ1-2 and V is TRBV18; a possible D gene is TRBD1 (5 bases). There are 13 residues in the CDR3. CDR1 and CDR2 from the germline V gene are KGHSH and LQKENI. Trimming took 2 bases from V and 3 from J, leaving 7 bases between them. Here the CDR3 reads CASSPSGDYGYTF. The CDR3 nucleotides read TGTGCCAGCTCACCATCGGGGGACTATGGCTACACCTTC.

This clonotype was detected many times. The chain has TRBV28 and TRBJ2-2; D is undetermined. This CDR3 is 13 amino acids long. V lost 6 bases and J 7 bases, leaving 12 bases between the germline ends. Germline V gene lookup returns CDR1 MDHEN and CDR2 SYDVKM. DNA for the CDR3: TGTGCCAGCAGGCCCCGGGCGGACGGGGAGCTGTTTTTT. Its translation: CASRPRADGELFF.

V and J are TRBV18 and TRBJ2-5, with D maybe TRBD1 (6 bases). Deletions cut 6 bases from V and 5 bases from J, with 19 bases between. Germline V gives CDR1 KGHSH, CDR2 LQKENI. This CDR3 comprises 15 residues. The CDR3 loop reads CASSLNRDAAETQYF. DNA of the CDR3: TGTGCCAGCTCCCTGAACAGGGACGCCGCGGAGACCCAGTACTTC.

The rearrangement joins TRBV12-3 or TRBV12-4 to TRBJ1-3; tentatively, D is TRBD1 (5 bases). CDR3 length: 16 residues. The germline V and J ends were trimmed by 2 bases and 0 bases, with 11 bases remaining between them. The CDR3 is CASSLNRQSSGNTIYF. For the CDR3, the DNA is TGTGCCAGCAGTTTAAACAGGCAGAGCTCTGGAAACACCATATATTTT.

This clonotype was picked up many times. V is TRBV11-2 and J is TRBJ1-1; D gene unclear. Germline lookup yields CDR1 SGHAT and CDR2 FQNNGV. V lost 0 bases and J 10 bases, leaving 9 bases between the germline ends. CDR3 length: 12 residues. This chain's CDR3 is CASSLDGLGAFF. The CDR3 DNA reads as TGTGCCAGCAGCTTAGATGGTCTGGGAGCTTTCTTT.

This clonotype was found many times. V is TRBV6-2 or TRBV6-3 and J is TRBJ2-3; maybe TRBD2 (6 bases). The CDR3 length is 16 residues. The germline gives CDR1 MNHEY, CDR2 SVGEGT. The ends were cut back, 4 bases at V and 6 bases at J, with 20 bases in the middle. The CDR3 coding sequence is TGTGCCAGCAGTTCCTCCGGGGGTCCACCCGGGGATACGCAGTATTTT. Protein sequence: CASSSSGGPPGDTQYF.

CDR3 coding DNA: TGTGCCAGTAGTACCCCCGACTCGCTGCTGGGCTACACCTTC. Translated: CASSTPDSLLGYTF. The rearrangement links TRBV19 to TRBJ1-2; D is undetermined. CDR3 length equals 14 residues. The germline V and J ends were trimmed by 4 bases and 8 bases, with 17 bases remaining between them. Germline loops: CDR1 LNHDA, CDR2 SQIVND (reference sequence).

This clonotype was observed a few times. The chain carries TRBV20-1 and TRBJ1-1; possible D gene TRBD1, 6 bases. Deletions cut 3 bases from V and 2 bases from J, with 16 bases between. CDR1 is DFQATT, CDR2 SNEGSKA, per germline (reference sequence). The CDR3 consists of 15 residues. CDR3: CSASILDRSNTEAFF. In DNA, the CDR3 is TGCAGTGCTAGCATTCTGGACAGATCTAACACTGAAGCTTTCTTT.

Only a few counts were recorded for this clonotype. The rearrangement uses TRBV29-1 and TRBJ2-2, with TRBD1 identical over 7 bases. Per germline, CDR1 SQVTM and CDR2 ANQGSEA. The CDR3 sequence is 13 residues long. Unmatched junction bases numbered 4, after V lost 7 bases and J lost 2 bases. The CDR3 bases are TGCAGCGAGAGGGACAGTAACACCGGGGAGCTGTTTTTT. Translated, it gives CSERDSNTGELFF.

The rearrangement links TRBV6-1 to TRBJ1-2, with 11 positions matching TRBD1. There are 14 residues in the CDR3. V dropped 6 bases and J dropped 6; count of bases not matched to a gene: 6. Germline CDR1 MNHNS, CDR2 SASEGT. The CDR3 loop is CASRTDRGRDGYTF. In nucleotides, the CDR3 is TGTGCCAGCAGAACGGACAGGGGGCGGGATGGCTACACCTTC.

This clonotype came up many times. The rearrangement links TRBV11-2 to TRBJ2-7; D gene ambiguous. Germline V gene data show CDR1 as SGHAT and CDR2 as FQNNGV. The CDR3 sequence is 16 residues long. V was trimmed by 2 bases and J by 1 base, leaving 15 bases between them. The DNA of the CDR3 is TGTGCCAGCAGCTTATCGTTTCCGTCCTATTCCTACGAGCAGTACTTC. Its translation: CASSLSFPSYSYEQYF.

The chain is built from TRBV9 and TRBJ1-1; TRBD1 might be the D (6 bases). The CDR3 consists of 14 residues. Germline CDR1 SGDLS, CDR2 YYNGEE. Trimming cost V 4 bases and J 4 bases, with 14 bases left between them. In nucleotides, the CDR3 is TGTGCCAGCAGCCCCCACAGGGAATCCACTGAAGCTTTCTTT. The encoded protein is CASSPHRESTEAFF.

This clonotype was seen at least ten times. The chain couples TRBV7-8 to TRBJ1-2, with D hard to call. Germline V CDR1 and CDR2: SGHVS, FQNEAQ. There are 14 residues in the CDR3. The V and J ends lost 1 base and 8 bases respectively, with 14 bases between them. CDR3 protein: CASSLEGAALGYTF. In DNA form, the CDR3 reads TGTGCCAGCAGCTTAGAAGGAGCGGCGCTGGGCTACACCTTC. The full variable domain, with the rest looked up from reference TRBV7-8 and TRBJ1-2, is GAGVSQSPRYKVAKRGQDVALRCDPISGHVSLFWYQQALGQGPEFLTYFQNEAQLDKSGLPSDRFFAERPEGSVSTLKIQRTQQEDSAVYLCASSLEGAALGYTFGSGTRLTVV.

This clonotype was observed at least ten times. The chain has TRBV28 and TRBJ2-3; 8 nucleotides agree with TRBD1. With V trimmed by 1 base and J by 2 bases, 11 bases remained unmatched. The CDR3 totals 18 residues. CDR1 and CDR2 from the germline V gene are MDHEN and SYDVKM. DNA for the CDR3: TGTGCCAGCAGTTTATTGGGCCAGGGGGCCATCCTCACAGATACGCAGTATTTT. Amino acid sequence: CASSLLGQGAILTDTQYF.

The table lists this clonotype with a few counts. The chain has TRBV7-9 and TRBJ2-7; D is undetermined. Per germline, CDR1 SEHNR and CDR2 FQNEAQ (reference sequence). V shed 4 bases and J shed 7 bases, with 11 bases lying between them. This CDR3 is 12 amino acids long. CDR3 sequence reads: CASSSGVWEQYF. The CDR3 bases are TGTGCCAGCAGCTCTGGAGTTTGGGAGCAGTACTTC.

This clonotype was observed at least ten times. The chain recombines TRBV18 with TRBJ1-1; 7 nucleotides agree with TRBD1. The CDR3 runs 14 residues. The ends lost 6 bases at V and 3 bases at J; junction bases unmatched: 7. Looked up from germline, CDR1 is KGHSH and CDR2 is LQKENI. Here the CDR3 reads CASSRRGRDTEAFF. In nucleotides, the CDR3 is TGTGCCAGCTCCCGCAGGGGGAGGGACACTGAAGCTTTCTTT. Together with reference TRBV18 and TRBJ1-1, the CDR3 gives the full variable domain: NAGVMQNPRHLVRRRGQEARLRCSPMKGHSHVYWYRQLPEEGLKFMVYLQKENIIDESGMPKERFSAEFPKEGPSILRIQQVVRGDSAAYFCASSRRGRDTEAFFGQGTRLTVV.

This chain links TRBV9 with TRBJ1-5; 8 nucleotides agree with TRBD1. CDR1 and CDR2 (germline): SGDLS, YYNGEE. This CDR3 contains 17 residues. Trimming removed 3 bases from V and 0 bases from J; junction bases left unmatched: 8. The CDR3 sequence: CASSARDRTHSNQPQHF. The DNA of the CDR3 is TGTGCCAGCAGCGCCCGGGACAGGACACATAGCAATCAGCCCCAGCATTTT.